The 20 T cell receptor beta chains below were found in one sample sequenced in a study of T-cell reconstitution after alpha-beta-depleted transplantation in children. During its preparation, the TCRbeta library received unique molecular identifiers. TCRdb independently ran MiXCR on the PCR reads; one entry per CDR3 protein. The sample shows 100,000 or so distinct CDR3 sequences, about 12% of them seen only once. The sequencing used PBMCs from the stem cell graft donor, collected from the stem cell graft. The receptor source for this set is a human donor who donated a stem cell graft to a child with inherited bone marrow failure.

The table lists this clonotype with many counts. This chain links TRBV5-5 with TRBJ2-1, with 8 bases identical to TRBD2. The CDR3 runs to 14 residues. Germline values: CDR1 SGHKS, CDR2 YYEKEE (reference sequence). V shed 2 bases and J 5 bases; nucleotides not matched to a gene: 3. The CDR3 is CASSFSGANNEQFF. The CDR3 DNA follows: TGTGCCAGCAGCTTTAGCGGGGCCAACAATGAGCAGTTCTTC.

This clonotype was counted at least ten times. This chain uses TRBV28 with TRBJ1-1, with no clear D. CDR3 size: 11 residues. The germline gives CDR1 MDHEN, CDR2 SYDVKM. Trimming pared 5 bases from V and 4 bases from J, leaving 5 bases between. The CDR3 sequence is CASSLFTEAFF. CDR3 bases: TGTGCCAGCAGTCTTTTCACTGAAGCTTTCTTT.

This clonotype occurred a few times. This chain uses TRBV20-1 with TRBJ2-1, with D possibly TRBD2 on 6 matching bases. V shed 6 bases and J shed 2 bases, with 11 bases lying between them. The germline CDR1 and CDR2 sequences are DFQATT and SNEGSKA (reference sequence). CDR3 length: 13 residues. The CDR3 region has the DNA TGCAGTGCCTCGGGACTTCCCTACAATGAGCAGTTCTTC. The encoded protein is CSASGLPYNEQFF.

This clonotype was picked up many times. The chain joins TRBV7-2 to TRBJ1-5, with a possible D match to TRBD1 (5 bases). V gave up 4 bases and J gave up 3 bases, with 10 bases separating them. The CDR3 contains 14 residues. CDR1 and CDR2 (germline): SGHTA, FQGNSA. CDR3 sequence reads: CASSSDSLNQPQHF. DNA for the CDR3: TGTGCCAGCAGCTCCGACAGCCTCAATCAGCCCCAGCATTTT.

J is TRBJ1-2 and V is TRBV7-2; D might be TRBD1 (5 bases). The CDR3 is made up of 13 amino acids. Trimming left V 5 bases short and J 7 bases short, with 14 bases between. Germline-derived CDR1 and CDR2 are SGHTA and FQGNSA. The CDR3 loop is CASSPSGGAGYTF. DNA of the CDR3: TGTGCCAGCAGCCCGTCTGGAGGGGCTGGCTACACCTTC.

The CDR3 coding sequence is TGTGCCAGCAGCCTCGGACTAGCGGGAGCTGGTAATGAGCAGTTCTTC. Translation gives CASSLGLAGAGNEQFF. This chain uses TRBV3-1 with TRBJ2-1, with TRBD2 matching 13 bases. The CDR3 consists of 16 residues. V lost 4 bases to trimming and J lost 7 bases; unmatched junction nucleotides: 7. Looked up from germline, CDR1 is LGHDT and CDR2 is YNNKEL (reference sequence).

In this sample, this clonotype turned up many times. This chain links TRBV5-1 with TRBJ1-1, with D uncertain. Germline CDR1 reads SGHRS; CDR2 reads YFSETQ. This CDR3 contains 15 residues. V shed 1 base and J shed 3 bases, with 13 bases lying between them. The CDR3: CASSLIGLSDTEAFF. DNA of the CDR3: TGCGCCAGCAGCTTGATCGGCCTCTCGGACACTGAAGCTTTCTTT.

At least ten counts were recorded for this clonotype. This chain links TRBV20-1 with TRBJ2-5; 9 bases fit TRBD2. The CDR3 totals 15 residues. The V and J ends lost 0 bases and 5 bases, in that order; junction bases with no gene match: 7. Germline V CDR1 and CDR2: DFQATT, SNEGSKA (reference sequence). CDR3 protein: CSARDWASGTETQYF. Written as DNA, the CDR3 is TGCAGTGCTAGAGATTGGGCTAGCGGGACCGAGACCCAGTACTTC.

This clonotype has at least ten counts. J is TRBJ2-5 and V is TRBV24-1; perhaps TRBD1 as D (5 bases). The CDR3 contains 14 residues. In germline, CDR1 is KGHDR, CDR2 SFDVKD. V was trimmed by 0 bases and J by 1 base, leaving 5 bases between them. The DNA for the CDR3 is TGTGCCACCAGTGATTTGGACAGCCAAGAGACCCAGTACTTC. It specifies CATSDLDSQETQYF.

This clonotype was counted ten times or more. The gene calls are TRBV4-3 and TRBJ2-7; D perhaps matches TRBD2 (6 bases). There are 16 residues in the CDR3. Germline V gene data show CDR1 as LGHNA and CDR2 as YSLEER. Trimming cost V 1 base and J 2 bases, with 15 bases left between them. The CDR3 DNA sequence: TGCGCCAGCAGCCAAGTGGGGGGACGGCGACCCTACGAGCAGTACTTC. Its translation: CASSQVGGRRPYEQYF.

This clonotype was observed at least ten times. V and J are TRBV5-1 and TRBJ2-6; tentative D call: TRBD1 (6 bases). The germline V and J ends were trimmed by 3 bases and 2 bases, with 21 bases remaining between them. The CDR3 loop spans 19 amino acids. Germline values: CDR1 SGHRS, CDR2 YFSETQ. The CDR3 nucleotides read TGCGCCAGCAGCTCCCGACCAAGATACAGGGTGACTGGGGCCAACGTCCTGACTTTC. Its protein is CASSSRPRYRVTGANVLTF.

The rearrangement uses TRBV25-1 and TRBJ2-4; 14 bases map to TRBD2. V gave up 8 bases and J gave up 7 bases; unmatched junction bases: 16. CDR3 size: 18 residues. Germline-derived CDR1 and CDR2 are MGHDK and SYGVNS. The CDR3: CASGTDGTSGRRRNIQYF. CDR3 bases: TGTGCCAGCGGGACGGACGGGACTAGCGGGAGACGTCGTAACATTCAGTACTTC.

This clonotype appeared a few times. The chain employs TRBV30 and TRBJ1-2; 8 bases fit TRBD1. From germline, CDR1 is GTSNPN and CDR2 SVGIG (reference sequence). J gave up 4 bases and V 0 bases, and 7 bases lay outside the gene matches. The CDR3 length is 15 residues. The CDR3 coding sequence is TGTGCCTGGAGTGTAGACAGGGGCACTTTCTATGGCTACACCTTC. This translates into CAWSVDRGTFYGYTF.

This clonotype has ten or more counts. J is TRBJ2-7 and V is TRBV5-1, with D unclear. V lost 4 bases, J lost 2 bases, and 13 bases lay in between. Germline-derived CDR1 and CDR2 are SGHRS and YFSETQ. This CDR3 comprises 14 residues. DNA of the CDR3: TGCGCCAGCAGCGCCGACCCAAACACCTACGAGCAGTACTTC. It translates to CASSADPNTYEQYF.

In this sample, this clonotype turned up many times. The chain has TRBV27 and TRBJ2-3, with TRBD2 matching over 8 bases. The V gene end was trimmed by 3 bases and the J gene end by 2 bases; junction bases not matched to a gene: 10. From germline, CDR1 is MNHEY and CDR2 SMNVEV (reference sequence). CDR3 length equals 17 residues. For the CDR3, the DNA is TGTGCCAGCAGTTTTAGGCGGGCTAGCGGGTACACAGATACGCAGTATTTT. Translation gives CASSFRRASGYTDTQYF.

This clonotype was seen at least ten times. V gene TRBV20-1 combines with J gene TRBJ1-2; D gene unclear. V shed 1 base and J shed 4 bases, with 13 bases lying between them. The CDR3 length is 14 residues. CDR1 is DFQATT and CDR2 is SNEGSKA in the germline V gene (reference sequence). CDR3 loop: CSARVVGVGYGYTF. CDR3 in DNA: TGCAGTGCTAGAGTGGTGGGAGTCGGCTATGGCTACACCTTC.

V gene TRBV18 combines with J gene TRBJ2-2; D remains ambiguous. V was shortened by 2 bases and J by 1 base, with 5 bases between the two germline ends. CDR3 length: 14 residues. Germline-derived CDR1 and CDR2 are KGHSH and LQKENI. The CDR3 protein is CASSPDQNTGELFF. CDR3 nucleotides: TGTGCCAGCTCACCAGACCAGAACACCGGGGAGCTGTTTTTT.

This clonotype was seen many times. V and J are TRBV29-1 and TRBJ2-2; D might be TRBD2 (5 bases). V was clipped by 3 bases and J by 6 bases, with 8 bases between them. Germline V gene lookup returns CDR1 SQVTM and CDR2 ANQGSEA. The CDR3 is 12 amino acids. The CDR3 nucleotides read TGCAGCGTTGATCGAGGGTCCGGGGAGCTGTTTTTT. It specifies CSVDRGSGELFF.

This clonotype has at least ten counts. The gene calls are TRBV20-1 and TRBJ2-3; D ambiguous. The V gene lost 0 bases and the J gene lost 0 bases, with 13 bases spanning the gap. The CDR3 spans 16 residues. Germline V CDR1 and CDR2: DFQATT, SNEGSKA (reference sequence). The CDR3 loop is CSARDPGSRSTDTQYF. The CDR3 nucleotides are TGCAGTGCTAGAGATCCAGGTAGCCGTAGCACAGATACGCAGTATTTT.

This clonotype was observed a handful of times. The chain combines TRBV15 with TRBJ2-7; D might be TRBD2 (5 bases). This CDR3 is built from 14 residues. Germline V CDR1 and CDR2: LNHNV, YYDKDF (reference sequence). Trimming removed 5 bases at V and 0 bases at J, with 11 bases between. This CDR3 reads CATSSEGISYEQYF. The CDR3 coding sequence is TGTGCCACCAGCTCCGAGGGTATCTCCTACGAGCAGTACTTC.